This T cell receptor beta chain was sequenced in a study of OX40 agonist ivuxolimab in advanced cancers. In the study overall: Each dose-escalation patient presented with hepatocellular carcinoma, melanoma, renal cell or head and neck cancer. Study-wide results and caveats: Some of the nonresponding patients also showed low levels of normalized T-cell clonal expansion.

Data came from immunoSEQ multiplex PCR; TCRdb stores just in-frame clones and leaves some out. The sample yields about 59,000 clones, around 83% seen once. The V gene's germline CDR1 is GTSNPN and CDR2 SVGIG (reference sequence). V was shortened by 8 bases and J by 0 bases, with 17 bases between the two germline ends. The CDR3 loop spans 15 amino acids. As regards this clone: What it recognizes is unknown.

The V and J genes are TRBV30 and TRBJ2-1, with a possible D match to TRBD1 (6 bases). This material consisted of CD4+ or CD8+ T cells sorted from blood, taken in a trial of the OX40 agonist ivuxolimab. This clonotype originated in an adult with an advanced solid tumor such as melanoma, head and neck, liver or kidney cancer. Here the CDR3 DNA reads TGTGCCAGAGGCCAGGGGCAGAGCTCCTACAATGAGCAGTTCTTC. Protein: CARGQGQSSYNEQFF.